The entry below gives a single TCR beta chain sequence along with its context. The antigen remains undetermined. Germline and genes here are mouse. From the germline J gene comes the end of the CDR3, since the read stops 4 residues before it. This sample was taken from a study of CD8+ T cells in alopecia areata. CDR1 is MNHDT, CDR2 YYDKIL, per germline. This CDR3 has 13 residues. V was trimmed by 6 bases and J by 3 bases, leaving 11 bases between them. Overall study results and limits: Resident alphabeta T-cell populations of normal skin are likewise subject to sequencing in scalp samples. Possibly as an HLA-related effect, TCR sharing across patients appeared less clear than in mice. Especially in alopecia totalis/universalis, lesional scalp showed greater clonality than normal scalp did.

Reverse transcribed after extraction, RNA yielded cDNA as the sequencing template. Produced via immunoSEQ multiplex PCR; TCRdb's table is partial and in-frame only. The data show roughly 110,000 clones, with none appearing a single time. Material: lesional skin. The sequence came from a C3H/HeJ mouse with alopecia areata. Strain MHC haplotype: H2-k. The chain has TRBV17 and TRBJ1-1, with TRBD1 as a possible D gene (5 bases). The part of the CDR3 DNA that was read is TGTGCTAGCAGCCCTCGGGGGGACACA. Translated: CASSPRGDT. The whole CDR3 sequence reads CASSPRGDTEVFF.